These T cell receptor beta chains were read from a single sample in a study of T cells in Graves' hyperthyroidism and ophthalmopathy. TCRdb used MiXCR to reprocess the multiplex PCR reads, holding one entry per CDR3 protein. The sample has fewer than 650,000 distinct CDR3 sequences, about 14% seen once. Sequencing was done on a sample of blood. All receptors derive from a woman aged 18-29 years with Graves' ophthalmopathy. Each CDR3 is given with its conserved first and last residue.

TRBV12-3/TRBV12-4	TRBJ1-5	CASSFTPGSQPQHF
TRBV7-2	TRBJ1-2	CASSLVLTGGNYGYTF
TRBV10-1	TRBJ1-5	CASSDNQDRGGNQPQHF
TRBV6-6	TRBJ1-3	CASSYYGTGSGNTIYF
TRBV12-3/TRBV12-4	TRBJ2-3	CASTEVQRGIGYTDTQYF
TRBV30	TRBJ2-1	CAWSVVGGSGGEQFF
TRBV30	TRBJ1-1	CAWSVLDTQGEAFF
TRBV4-1	TRBJ2-3	CASSLKGTSGATDTQYF
TRBV27	TRBJ1-3	CASTRMDGSSGNTIYF
TRBV29-1	TRBJ2-1	CSVEDRYNEQFF
TRBV3-1	TRBJ2-3	CASSQVRLESASHHTQYF
TRBV5-1	TRBJ2-7	CASSHGLGESYEQYF
TRBV5-4	TRBJ2-7	CASSLPGGSDEQYF
TRBV6-1	TRBJ2-7	CASSKSLELPYEQYF
TRBV12-5	TRBJ2-1	CASGFYMGPNEQFF
TRBV11-2	TRBJ2-1	CASSLELALSVSYNEQFF
TRBV10-3	TRBJ2-2	CAIRGGGHTGELFF
TRBV24-1	TRBJ2-5	CATSVRGGQETQYF
TRBV2	TRBJ2-5	CASSAEVAGGGETQYF
TRBV10-3	TRBJ2-3	CAAIGTGHTDTQYF
TRBV5-5	TRBJ1-2	CASSLGTGAQYGYTF
TRBV2	TRBJ2-5	CASSLLDMETQYF
TRBV10-1	TRBJ1-1	CASTGTGPYTEAFF
TRBV3-1	TRBJ1-3	CASSQAGGNTIYF
TRBV9	TRBJ2-7	CASSVDITDEQYF
TRBV12-3/TRBV12-4	TRBJ2-2	CASPGTSFGELFF
TRBV4-1	TRBJ1-2	CASSQDKKALAGYGYTF
TRBV7-8	TRBJ2-4	CASSPGTGRVKNIQYF
TRBV3-1	TRBJ1-6	CASSQGPSIYNSPLHF
TRBV30	TRBJ1-2	CAWKGSNYGYTF
TRBV6-1	TRBJ2-3	CASSEGTGPYVRYF
TRBV4-1	TRBJ1-5	CASSQGGLLLGRPQHF
TRBV9	TRBJ1-1	CASSVVDGLNTEAFF
TRBV7-9	TRBJ2-2	CASSGWDRGTGELFF
TRBV14	TRBJ2-1	CASSRKEQGSWDEQFF
TRBV11-2	TRBJ2-5	CASSRTRVQETQYF
TRBV5-6	TRBJ2-4	CASSLTGGNIQYF
TRBV28	TRBJ1-2	CASRATGVNYGYTF
TRBV7-2	TRBJ2-7	CASSPLSTEQYF
TRBV20-1	TRBJ1-5	CSARGWGAGASNQPQHF
TRBV7-2	TRBJ2-7	CASTPGQGSNEQYF
TRBV6-1	TRBJ2-1	CASKKLAGDLYNEQFF